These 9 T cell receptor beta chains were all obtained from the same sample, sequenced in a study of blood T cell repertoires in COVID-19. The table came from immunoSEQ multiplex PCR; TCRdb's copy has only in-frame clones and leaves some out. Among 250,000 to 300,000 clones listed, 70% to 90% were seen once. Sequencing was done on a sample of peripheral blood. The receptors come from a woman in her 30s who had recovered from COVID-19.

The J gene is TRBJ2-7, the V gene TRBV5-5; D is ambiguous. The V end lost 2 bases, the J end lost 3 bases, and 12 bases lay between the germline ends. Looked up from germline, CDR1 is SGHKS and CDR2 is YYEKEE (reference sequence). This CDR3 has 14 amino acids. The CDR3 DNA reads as TGTGCCAGCAGCTTCCGCCGTGAGAGCTACGAGCAGTACTTC. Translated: CASSFRRESYEQYF.

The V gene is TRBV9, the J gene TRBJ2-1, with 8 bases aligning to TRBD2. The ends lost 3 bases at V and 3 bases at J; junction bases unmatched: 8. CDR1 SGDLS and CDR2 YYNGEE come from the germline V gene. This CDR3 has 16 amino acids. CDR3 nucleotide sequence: TGTGCCAGCAGCGCCACCGGGACTAGGGACTACAATGAGCAGTTCTTC. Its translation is CASSATGTRDYNEQFF.

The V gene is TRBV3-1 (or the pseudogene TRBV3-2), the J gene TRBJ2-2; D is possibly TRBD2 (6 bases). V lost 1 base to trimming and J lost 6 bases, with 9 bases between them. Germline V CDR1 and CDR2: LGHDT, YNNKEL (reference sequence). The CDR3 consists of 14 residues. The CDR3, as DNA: TGTGCCAGCAGCCAAGGCCCGGGGGCCGGGGAGCTGTTTTTT. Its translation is CASSQGPGAGELFF.

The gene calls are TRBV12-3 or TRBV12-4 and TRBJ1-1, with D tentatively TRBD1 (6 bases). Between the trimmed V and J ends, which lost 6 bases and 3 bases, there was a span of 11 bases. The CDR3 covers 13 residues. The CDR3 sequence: CASRPTGYTEAFF. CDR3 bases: TGTGCCAGCAGACCTACAGGGTACACTGAAGCTTTCTTT.

CDR3 sequence reads: CASSFRVNYGYTF. As DNA, the CDR3 is TGTGCCAGCAGTTTTCGGGTGAACTATGGCTACACCTTC. This chain uses TRBV12-3 or TRBV12-4 with TRBJ1-2; D is uncertain. The CDR3 covers 13 residues. The V and J ends lost 3 bases and 2 bases respectively, with 7 bases between them.

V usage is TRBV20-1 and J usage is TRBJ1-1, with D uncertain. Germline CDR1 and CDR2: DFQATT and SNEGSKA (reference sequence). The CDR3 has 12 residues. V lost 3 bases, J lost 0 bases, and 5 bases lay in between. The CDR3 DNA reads TGCAGTGCTAGTGTCATGAACACTGAAGCTTTCTTT. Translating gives CSASVMNTEAFF.

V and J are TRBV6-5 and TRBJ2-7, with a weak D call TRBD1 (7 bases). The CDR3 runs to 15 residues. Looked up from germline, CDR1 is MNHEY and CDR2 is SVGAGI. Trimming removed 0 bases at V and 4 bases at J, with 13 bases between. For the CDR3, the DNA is TGTGCCAGCAGTTACTCCTCGACAGGGACTTACGAGCAGTACTTC. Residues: CASSYSSTGTYEQYF.

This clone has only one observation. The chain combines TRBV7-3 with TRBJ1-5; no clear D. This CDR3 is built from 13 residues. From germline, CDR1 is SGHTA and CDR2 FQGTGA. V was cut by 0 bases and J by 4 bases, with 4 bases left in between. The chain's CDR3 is CASSLTGNQPQHF. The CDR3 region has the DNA TGTGCCAGCAGCTTAACCGGGAATCAGCCCCAGCATTTT.

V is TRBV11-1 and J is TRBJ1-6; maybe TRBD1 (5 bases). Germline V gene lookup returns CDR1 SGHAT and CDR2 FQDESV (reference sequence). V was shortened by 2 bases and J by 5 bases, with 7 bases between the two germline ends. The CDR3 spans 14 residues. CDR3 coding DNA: TGTGCCAGCAGCTTATACAGGAATAATTCACCCCTCCACTTT. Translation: CASSLYRNNSPLHF.